Given below is one T cell receptor (beta chain) in context. Its antigen is as yet unknown. The PCR had 60 Vbeta and 13 Jbeta primers. The data were produced by immunoSEQ multiplex PCR, yet TCRdb's version contains in-frame clones alone and is incomplete. This sample yields roughly 200,000 clones, of which over 60% are seen a single time; 5.7% belongs to the top ten. This CDR3 region has 13 residues. Germline lookup yields CDR1 SGHTA and CDR2 FQGNSA. V lost 4 bases and J lost 7, with 14 bases in between. This sample was included in a study of cytomegalovirus exposure and HLA in healthy donors. General study results and limits: In an earlier analysis, productive rearrangement rates for most beta V segments clustered near 87% or 30%. It was assumed in the presence/absence analyses that sequencing depth was roughly uniform across donors.

The sequenced material came from PBMCs. The rearrangement joins TRBV7-2 to TRBJ2-7, with TRBD2 as a possible D gene (6 bases). This receptor was taken from a man in his forties or fifties in good health and CMV-seronegative. The CDR3: CASSSGREWEQYF. The DNA for the CDR3 is TGTGCCAGCAGCTCCGGGAGAGAATGGGAGCAGTACTTC.